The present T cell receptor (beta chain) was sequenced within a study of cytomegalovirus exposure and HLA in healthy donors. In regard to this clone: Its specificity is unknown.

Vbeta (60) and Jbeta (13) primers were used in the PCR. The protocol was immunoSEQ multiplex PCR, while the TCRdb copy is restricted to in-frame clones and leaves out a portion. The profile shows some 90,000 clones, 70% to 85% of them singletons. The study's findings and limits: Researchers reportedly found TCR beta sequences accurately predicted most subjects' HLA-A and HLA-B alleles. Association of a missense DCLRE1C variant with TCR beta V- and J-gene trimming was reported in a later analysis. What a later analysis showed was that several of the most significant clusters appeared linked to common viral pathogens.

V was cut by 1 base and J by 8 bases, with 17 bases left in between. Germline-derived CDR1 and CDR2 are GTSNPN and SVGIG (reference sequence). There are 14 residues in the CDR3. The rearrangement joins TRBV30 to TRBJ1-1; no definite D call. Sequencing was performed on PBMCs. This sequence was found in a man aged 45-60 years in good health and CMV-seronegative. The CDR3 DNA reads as TGTGCCTGGAGTGCGTTCGGAGGGTTGCCGGAAGCTTTCTTT. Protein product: CAWSAFGGLPEAFF.